The TCR beta chain described here comes from a study of blood T cell repertoires in COVID-19. Study as a whole: The cDNA or gDNA used as material had been derived from T cells, B-cell-depleted T cells, or PBMCs.

Original processing methods: Estimation of nucleated cell counts relied on the amplification of reference gene primers. TCRdb's table, derived via immunoSEQ multiplex PCR, lists solely in-frame clones and lacks some. V and J calls and clone size follow that table, whereas D and trimming were derived from the DNA. The profile covers approximately 260,000 clones, with roughly 88% appearing a single time and 9.5% to 12% taken by the ten largest. Germline CDR1 reads SEHNR; CDR2 reads FQNEAQ (reference sequence). Unmatched junction bases numbered 8, after V lost 2 bases and J lost 4 bases. CDR3 length: 16 residues.

The sequencing input was peripheral blood. V and J are TRBV7-9 and TRBJ2-5; 9 bases line up with TRBD1. This sequence originates from a woman aged 70-85 years with acute or convalescent COVID-19. CDR3 region: CASSLLGQGRRETQYF. In nucleotides, the CDR3 is TGTGCCAGCAGCTTATTGGGACAGGGTCGGCGAGAGACCCAGTACTTC.